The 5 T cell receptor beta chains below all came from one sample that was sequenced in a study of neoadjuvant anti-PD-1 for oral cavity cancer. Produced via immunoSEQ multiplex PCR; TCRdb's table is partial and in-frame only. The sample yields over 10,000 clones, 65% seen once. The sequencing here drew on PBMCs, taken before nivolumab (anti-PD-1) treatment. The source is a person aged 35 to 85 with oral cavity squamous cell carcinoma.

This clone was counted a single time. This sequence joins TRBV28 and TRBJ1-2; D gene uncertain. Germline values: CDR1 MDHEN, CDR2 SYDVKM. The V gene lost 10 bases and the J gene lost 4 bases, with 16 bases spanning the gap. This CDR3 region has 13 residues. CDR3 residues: CAIPAIIGYGYTF. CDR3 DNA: TGTGCCATTCCCGCCATTATCGGCTATGGCTACACCTTC.

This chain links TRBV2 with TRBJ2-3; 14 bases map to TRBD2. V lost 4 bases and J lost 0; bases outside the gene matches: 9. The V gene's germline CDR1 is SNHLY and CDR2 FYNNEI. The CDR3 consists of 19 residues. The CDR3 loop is CASSARTSGRLPSTDTQYF. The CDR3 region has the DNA TGTGCCAGCAGTGCCCGGACTAGCGGGAGGCTACCTAGCACAGATACGCAGTATTTT.

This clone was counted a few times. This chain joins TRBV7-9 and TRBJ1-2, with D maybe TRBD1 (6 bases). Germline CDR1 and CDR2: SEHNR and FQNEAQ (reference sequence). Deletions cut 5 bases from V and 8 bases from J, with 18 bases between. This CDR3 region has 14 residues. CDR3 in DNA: TGTGCCAGCAGCAAACTAACAGGGATCCACGGCTACACCTTC. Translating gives CASSKLTGIHGYTF.

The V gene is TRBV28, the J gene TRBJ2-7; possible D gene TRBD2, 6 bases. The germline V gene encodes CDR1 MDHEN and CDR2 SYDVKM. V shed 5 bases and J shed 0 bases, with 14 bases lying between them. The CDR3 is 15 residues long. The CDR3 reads CASSTPGTFSYEQYF. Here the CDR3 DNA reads TGTGCCAGCAGTACCCCCGGGACTTTCTCCTACGAGCAGTACTTC.

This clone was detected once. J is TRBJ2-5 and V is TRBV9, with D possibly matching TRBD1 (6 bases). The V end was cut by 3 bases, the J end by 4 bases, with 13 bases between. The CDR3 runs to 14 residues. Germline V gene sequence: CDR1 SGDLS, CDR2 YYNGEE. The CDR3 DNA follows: TGTGCCAGCAGCGCTACAGGGTCGGGAGAGACCCAGTACTTC. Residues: CASSATGSGETQYF.